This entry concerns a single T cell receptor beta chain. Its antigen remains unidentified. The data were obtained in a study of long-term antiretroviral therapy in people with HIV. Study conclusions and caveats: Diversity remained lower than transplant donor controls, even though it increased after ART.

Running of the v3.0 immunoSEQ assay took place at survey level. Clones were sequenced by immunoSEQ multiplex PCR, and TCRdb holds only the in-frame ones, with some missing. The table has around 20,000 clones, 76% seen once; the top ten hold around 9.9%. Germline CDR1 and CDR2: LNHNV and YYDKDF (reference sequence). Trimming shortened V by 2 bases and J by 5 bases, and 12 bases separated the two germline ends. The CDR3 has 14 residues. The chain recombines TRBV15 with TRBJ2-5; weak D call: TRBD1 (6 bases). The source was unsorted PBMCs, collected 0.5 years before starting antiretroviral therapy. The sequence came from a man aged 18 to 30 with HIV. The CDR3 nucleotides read TGTGCCACCAGCAGACCAGGGGACCGGGAGACCCAGTACTTC. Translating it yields CATSRPGDRETQYF.